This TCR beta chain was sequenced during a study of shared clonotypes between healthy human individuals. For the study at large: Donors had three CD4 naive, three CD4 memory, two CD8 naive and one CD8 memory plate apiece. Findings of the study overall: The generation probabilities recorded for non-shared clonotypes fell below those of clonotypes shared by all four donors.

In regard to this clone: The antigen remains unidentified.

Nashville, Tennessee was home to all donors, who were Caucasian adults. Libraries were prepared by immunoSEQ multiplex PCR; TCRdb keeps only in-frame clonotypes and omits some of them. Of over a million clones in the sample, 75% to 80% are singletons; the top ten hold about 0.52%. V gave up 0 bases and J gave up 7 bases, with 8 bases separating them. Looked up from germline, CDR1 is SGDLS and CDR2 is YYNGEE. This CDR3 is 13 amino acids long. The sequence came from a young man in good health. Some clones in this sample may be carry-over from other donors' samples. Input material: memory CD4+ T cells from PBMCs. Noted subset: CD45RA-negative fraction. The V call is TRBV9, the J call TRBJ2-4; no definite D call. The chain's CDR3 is CASSVEGSNIQYF. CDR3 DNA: TGTGCCAGCAGCGTAGAGGGTAGCAACATTCAGTACTTC.